The rows below give T cell receptor beta chains drawn from one sample of a study of blood T cell repertoires in COVID-19. TCRdb's copy holds only in-frame clones and misses some; the assay was immunoSEQ multiplex PCR. The sample carries approximately 290,000 clones, about nine tenths recorded once. The sequencing sample was made of peripheral blood. Receptors originate from a woman in her thirties with COVID-19, enrolled during active disease. Each CDR3 is given without its conserved first and last residue. Some rows have no size entry. The others give once, few or many, or a class for an expanded clone.

v_gene | abundance | CDR3aa
TRBV3-1/TRBV3-2 | once | ASSQMASGYNEQF
TRBV28 | - | ASSSWSGTGHQPQH
TRBV27 | - | ASSSGLPSGNTIY
TRBV5-1 | - | ASSLGTGEETQY
TRBV28 | once | ASSLGHAYEQY
TRBV4-1 | - | ASSPLSETNYGYT
TRBV7-7 | - | ASSPRWAEAF
TRBV7-9 | - | ASSSETGVVEKLF
TRBV2 | - | ASLTGLSTEAF
TRBV2 | - | ASSESMWGPLDEQF
TRBV6-1 | - | ASSEYRGTEAF
TRBV7-9 | - | ASSGISGTGLASRGYT